These 15 T cell receptor beta chains were sequenced from one sample in a study of metastatic and nonmetastatic thyroid tumors. Treatment of any kind had been given to no patient before thyroid surgery. TCRdb reassembled clones from the PCR reads with MiXCR. Altogether 15,000 to 20,000 clones are present, around a third being singletons, with the ten largest covering 15% to 20%. Material: tumor tissue. All receptors derive from a female donor with papillary thyroid cancer or a benign thyroid nodule (not recorded which). Some clones in this sample may be carry-over from other donors' samples.

The rearrangement links TRBV6-1 to TRBJ2-1; D is uncertain. From germline, CDR1 is MNHNS and CDR2 SASEGT. This CDR3 has 12 residues. Trimming removed 6 bases from V and 4 bases from J, with 7 bases in between. CDR3: CASSFTYNEQFF. The CDR3 region has the DNA TGTGCCAGCAGCTTCACTTACAATGAGCAGTTCTTC.

As for this clone: A read error may produce the germline difference seen at one junction end. This chain joins TRBV7-6 and TRBJ2-5, with TRBD2 matching over 14 bases. The J call may be incorrect, as the DNA end agrees better with TRBJ2-1. Germline-derived CDR1 and CDR2 are SGHVS and FNYEAQ. The CDR3 has 17 amino acids. The CDR3 DNA reads TGTGACAGCAGCATACTACCGGGACTAGCGGGAGTAGATGAGCAGTTCTTC. Its translation: CDSSILPGLAGVDEQFF.

The rearrangement joins TRBV11-1 to TRBJ2-1, with 12 bases that match TRBD2. Germline CDR1 is SGHAT and CDR2 is FQDESV (reference sequence). J gave up 4 bases and V 5 bases, and 3 bases lay outside the gene matches. The CDR3 is 15 residues long. The CDR3, as DNA: TGTGCCAGCAGCGACGGGACTAGCGGGTACAATGAGCAGTTCTTC. This sequence encodes CASSDGTSGYNEQFF.

This clone was picked up a small number of times. The chain joins TRBV2 to TRBJ1-2; D gene ambiguous. The CDR3 has 15 residues. Germline CDR1 SNHLY, CDR2 FYNNEI. Trimming left V 6 bases short and J 9 bases short, with 23 bases between. The CDR3: CASRASELRSNSYTF. Written as DNA, the CDR3 is TGTGCCAGCAGGGCCTCGGAATTGAGAAGTAATAGCTACACCTTC.

This chain joins TRBV6-1 and TRBJ1-5; D uncertain. Germline lookup yields CDR1 MNHNS and CDR2 SASEGT. This CDR3 region has 13 residues. Deletions cut 3 bases from V and 3 bases from J, with 6 bases between. In nucleotides, the CDR3 is TGTGCCAGCAGTGATTGGACCAATCAGCCCCAGCATTTT. Its translation: CASSDWTNQPQHF.

The V call is TRBV28, the J call TRBJ2-4, with D uncertain. Germline-derived CDR1 and CDR2 are MDHEN and SYDVKM. V dropped 6 bases and J dropped 5 bases, with 8 bases sitting between them. This CDR3 comprises 12 residues. The CDR3 is CASSSVQNIQYF. CDR3 coding DNA: TGTGCCAGCAGCTCGGTCCAAAACATTCAGTACTTC.

With respect to this clone: Within the sample, other DNA sequences also encode this same CDR3. The CDR3 region has the DNA TGTGCCACCAGCAGAGATCTTGGCGGGGGGGATAGGGAGCAGTACTTC. As protein: CATSRDLGGGDREQYF. This chain links TRBV15 with TRBJ2-7, with 9 bases matching TRBD2. The CDR3 sequence is 16 residues long. J was trimmed by 7 bases and V by 0 bases; bases with no gene match: 10. Germline V gene data show CDR1 as LNHNV and CDR2 as YYDKDF (reference sequence).

In its sample, this clone was seen once. The chain employs TRBV5-1 and TRBJ1-4, with D maybe TRBD1 (6 bases). The V end lost 1 base, the J end lost 12 bases, and 16 bases lay between the germline ends. This CDR3 is 14 amino acids long. Germline CDR1 and CDR2: SGHRS and YFSETQ. CDR3 in DNA: TGCGCCAGCAGCTTGCCAGGGGAGGGTCAAGAACTGTTTTTT. The encoded protein is CASSLPGEGQELFF.

V and J are TRBV5-1 and TRBJ2-1; 8 bases agree with TRBD2. V shed 4 bases, J shed 5 bases, and the junction held 5 bases outside the gene matches. CDR3 length: 14 residues. Germline V gives CDR1 SGHRS, CDR2 YFSETQ. The CDR3 loop is CASSLGSGDNEQFF. The CDR3 DNA sequence: TGCGCCAGCAGCCTGGGTAGCGGGGACAATGAGCAGTTCTTC.

The chain carries TRBV27 and TRBJ2-2, with D unresolved. Germline V gene data show CDR1 as MNHEY and CDR2 as SMNVEV (reference sequence). Trimming took off 6 bases at V and 1 base at J, with 9 bases between the two ends. The CDR3 sequence is 14 residues long. Here the CDR3 reads CASSHGRNTGELFF. CDR3 nucleotides: TGTGCCAGCAGCCACGGGCGGAACACCGGGGAGCTGTTTTTT.

This clone was picked up a small number of times. The chain uses TRBV6-2 or TRBV6-3 and TRBJ1-6; D is undetermined. CDR3 size: 15 residues. The germline V gene has CDR1 MNHEY and CDR2 SVGEGT. Deletions cut 4 bases from V and 10 bases from J, with 17 bases between. In DNA, the CDR3 is TGTGCCAGCAGTTTCACGGGTCTCCCCATGTCACCCCTCCACTTT. It specifies CASSFTGLPMSPLHF.

The gene calls are TRBV20-1 and TRBJ2-3, with 7 positions matching TRBD2. This CDR3 region has 15 residues. In germline, CDR1 is DFQATT, CDR2 SNEGSKA (reference sequence). V dropped 1 base and J dropped 11; count of bases not matched to a gene: 15. CDR3 loop: CSARAGASGTGMQYF. Written as DNA, the CDR3 is TGCAGTGCTAGAGCCGGAGCTAGCGGCACTGGTATGCAGTATTTT.

The chain links TRBV7-4 to TRBJ2-7; possibly TRBD1 or TRBD2 for D (6 bases each). CDR3 length: 17 residues. V dropped 2 bases and J dropped 2 bases, with 19 bases sitting between them. The germline V gene has CDR1 SGHVT and CDR2 SQSDAQ. The CDR3 coding sequence is TGTGCCAGCAGCTTAATCCTTTGGGGGGCCCAGACCTACGAGCAGTACTTC. As protein: CASSLILWGAQTYEQYF.

The CDR3 loop reads CASSTGGKAFF. CDR3 nucleotides: TGCGCCAGCAGCACAGGGGGCAAAGCTTTCTTT. The V call is TRBV4-1, the J call TRBJ1-1; 9 nucleotides match TRBD1. After removal of 5 bases from V and 9 bases from J, the junction contained 1 base not matched to a gene. The germline CDR1 and CDR2 sequences are MGHRA and YSYEKL. CDR3 length: 11 residues.

This chain connects TRBV5-6 to TRBJ1-4, with D perhaps TRBD1 (6 bases). Trimming took off 6 bases at V and 10 bases at J, with 22 bases between the two ends. The CDR3 runs to 15 residues. Per the germline V gene, CDR1 is SGHDT and CDR2 is YYEEEE. DNA of the CDR3: TGTGCCAGCAACTTTACCGCAGGGGTTGGGGTAAAACTGTTTTTT. It is translated as CASNFTAGVGVKLFF.